Shown below are 9 T cell receptor beta chains from a single sample sequenced in a study of blood T cell repertoires in COVID-19. The table came from immunoSEQ multiplex PCR; TCRdb's copy has only in-frame clones and leaves some out. The sample shows more than 100,000 clones, around 87% of them seen only once. The sample was peripheral blood. These receptors were taken from a woman aged 65 to 85 with acute or convalescent COVID-19.

V usage is TRBV5-1 and J usage is TRBJ1-1; 8 bases match TRBD1. The germline CDR1 and CDR2 sequences are SGHRS and YFSETQ. V shed 3 bases and J 6 bases; nucleotides not matched to a gene: 4. The CDR3 consists of 13 residues. CDR3 residues: CASSSTGASEAFF. In DNA, the CDR3 is TGCGCCAGCAGCTCGACAGGGGCGTCTGAAGCTTTCTTT.

V is TRBV19 and J is TRBJ2-7, with TRBD2 matching 11 bases. Germline-derived CDR1 and CDR2 are LNHDA and SQIVND (reference sequence). V shed 4 bases, J shed 3 bases, and the junction held 2 bases outside the gene matches. The CDR3 is 14 amino acids. CDR3 region: CASSRLAGGYEQYF. The CDR3 DNA reads TGTGCCAGTAGTAGGCTAGCGGGGGGCTACGAGCAGTACTTC.

The gene calls are TRBV29-1 and TRBJ1-3; 9 positions match TRBD1. In germline, CDR1 is SQVTM, CDR2 ANQGSEA. The CDR3 sequence is 16 residues long. Trimming removed 4 bases from V and 4 bases from J; junction bases left unmatched: 11. CDR3 DNA sequence: TGCAGCGTTGTTGAACGGGACAGGGTGTCCGGAAACACCATATATTTT. This codes for CSVVERDRVSGNTIYF.

The rearrangement uses TRBV29-1 and TRBJ2-7, with D maybe TRBD2 (5 bases). Germline CDR1 is SQVTM and CDR2 is ANQGSEA. CDR3 length equals 13 residues. The germline V and J ends were trimmed by 1 base and 6 bases, with 13 bases remaining between them. CDR3 residues: CSVEGLRGFEQYF. The CDR3 DNA follows: TGCAGCGTTGAAGGGCTTAGAGGGTTCGAGCAGTACTTC.

This rearrangement joins TRBV5-1 to TRBJ1-6; 8 bases match TRBD1. Germline values: CDR1 SGHRS, CDR2 YFSETQ. V lost 4 bases and J lost 0; bases outside the gene matches: 15. This CDR3 is built from 20 residues. The CDR3 bases are TGCGCCAGCAGCAGGGCAAGTGGACAGGGCCCATTCTCCTATAATTCACCCCTCCACTTT. This encodes CASSRASGQGPFSYNSPLHF.

The count of this clone is one. The V gene is TRBV29-1, the J gene TRBJ2-3, with 10 bases lining up with TRBD1. This CDR3 contains 14 residues. Germline CDR1 SQVTM, CDR2 ANQGSEA. The V gene end was trimmed by 3 bases and the J gene end by 4 bases; junction bases not matched to a gene: 4. The CDR3 DNA follows: TGCAGCGTTGATGGGGACAGGGGCCCAGATACGCAGTATTTT. Translating gives CSVDGDRGPDTQYF.

The table lists this clone with a few counts. The chain is built from TRBV11-2 and TRBJ1-1; D not resolved. CDR1 and CDR2 from the germline V gene are SGHAT and FQNNGV. V gave up 5 bases and J gave up 0 bases, with 13 bases separating them. This CDR3 is built from 15 residues. CDR3 sequence: CASSPVGGLNTEAFF. CDR3 sequence (DNA): TGTGCCAGCAGCCCCGTTGGAGGGCTGAACACTGAAGCTTTCTTT.

With respect to this clone: Within the sample, other DNA sequences also encode this same CDR3. This sequence joins TRBV5-5 and TRBJ1-5, with 7 bases fitting TRBD1. CDR3 size: 14 residues. Per the germline V gene, CDR1 is SGHKS and CDR2 is YYEKEE (reference sequence). V lost 2 bases, J lost 7 bases, and 6 bases stayed unmatched. This CDR3 is CASSFGQDGQPQHF. Here the CDR3 DNA reads TGTGCCAGCAGCTTTGGACAGGATGGGCAGCCCCAGCATTTT.

The rearrangement links TRBV9 to TRBJ1-5; 10 nucleotides agree with TRBD1. V lost 8 bases to trimming and J lost 4 bases; unmatched junction nucleotides: 3. Per germline, CDR1 SGDLS and CDR2 YYNGEE. This CDR3 contains 13 residues. CDR3 in DNA: TGTGCCAGTGGGACAGGGGAGAATCAGCCCCAGCATTTT. Protein sequence: CASGTGENQPQHF.